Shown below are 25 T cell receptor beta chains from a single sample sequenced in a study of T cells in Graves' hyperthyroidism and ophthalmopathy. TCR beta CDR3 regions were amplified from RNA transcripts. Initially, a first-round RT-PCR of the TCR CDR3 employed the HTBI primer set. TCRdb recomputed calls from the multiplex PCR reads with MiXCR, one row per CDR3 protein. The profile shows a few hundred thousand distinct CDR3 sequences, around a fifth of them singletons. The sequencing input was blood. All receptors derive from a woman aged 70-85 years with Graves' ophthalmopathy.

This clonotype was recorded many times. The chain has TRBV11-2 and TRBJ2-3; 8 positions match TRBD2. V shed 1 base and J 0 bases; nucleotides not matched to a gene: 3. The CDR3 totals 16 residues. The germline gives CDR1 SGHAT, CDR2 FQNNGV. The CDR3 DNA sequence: TGTGCCAGCAGCTTAGCGGGAGGGTCTAGCACAGATACGCAGTATTTT. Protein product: CASSLAGGSSTDTQYF.

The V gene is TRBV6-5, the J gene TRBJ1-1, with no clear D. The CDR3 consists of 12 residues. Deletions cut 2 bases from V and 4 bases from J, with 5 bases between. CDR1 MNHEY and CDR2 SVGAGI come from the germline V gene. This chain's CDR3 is CASSYGSTEAFF. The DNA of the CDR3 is TGTGCCAGCAGTTACGGGAGCACTGAAGCTTTCTTT.

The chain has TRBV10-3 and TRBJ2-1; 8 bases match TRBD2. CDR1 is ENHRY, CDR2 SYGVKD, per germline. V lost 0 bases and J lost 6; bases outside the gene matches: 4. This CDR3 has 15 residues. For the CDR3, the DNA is TGTGCCATCAGTGAGTCCGGACTAGCCTCCAATGAGCAGTTCTTC. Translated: CAISESGLASNEQFF.

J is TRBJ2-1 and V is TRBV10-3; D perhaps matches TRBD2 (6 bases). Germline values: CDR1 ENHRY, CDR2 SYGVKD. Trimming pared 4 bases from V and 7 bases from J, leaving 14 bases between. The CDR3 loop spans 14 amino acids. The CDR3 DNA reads TGTGCCATCAGTGCTGTAGCGGTTACAAATGAGCAGTTCTTC. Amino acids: CAISAVAVTNEQFF.

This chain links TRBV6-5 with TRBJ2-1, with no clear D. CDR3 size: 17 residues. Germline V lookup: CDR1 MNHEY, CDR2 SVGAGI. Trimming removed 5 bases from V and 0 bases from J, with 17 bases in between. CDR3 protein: CASSHYGPSSSYNEQFF. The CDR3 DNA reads TGTGCCAGCAGTCACTACGGACCCTCGAGCTCCTACAATGAGCAGTTCTTC.

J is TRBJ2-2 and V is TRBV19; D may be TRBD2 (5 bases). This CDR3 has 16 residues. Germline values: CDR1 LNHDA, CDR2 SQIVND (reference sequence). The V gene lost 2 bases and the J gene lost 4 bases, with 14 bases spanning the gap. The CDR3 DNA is TGTGCCAGTAGTATAAGGGTACCACGGGGCACCGGGGAGCTGTTTTTT. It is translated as CASSIRVPRGTGELFF.

Here the CDR3 DNA reads TGTGCCAGCAGTCCCGACGGGGACAATGAGCAGTTCTTC. Its protein is CASSPDGDNEQFF. V is TRBV2 and J is TRBJ2-1; D might be TRBD2 (5 bases). Germline V gene sequence: CDR1 SNHLY, CDR2 FYNNEI. Trimming removed 5 bases at V and 5 bases at J, with 10 bases between. This CDR3 region has 13 residues.

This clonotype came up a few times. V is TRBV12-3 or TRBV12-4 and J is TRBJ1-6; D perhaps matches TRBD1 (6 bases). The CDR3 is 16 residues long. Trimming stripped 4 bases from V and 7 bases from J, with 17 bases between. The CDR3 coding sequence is TGTGCCAGCAGTTCGAGATTAACAGGGAACAATTCACCCCTCCACTTT. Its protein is CASSSRLTGNNSPLHF.

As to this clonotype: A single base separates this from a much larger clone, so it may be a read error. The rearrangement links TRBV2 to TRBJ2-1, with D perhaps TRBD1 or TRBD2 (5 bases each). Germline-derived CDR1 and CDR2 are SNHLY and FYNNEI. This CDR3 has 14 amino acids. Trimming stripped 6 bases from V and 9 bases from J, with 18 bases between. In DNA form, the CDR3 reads TGTGCCAGCAGGGCCGGGACCATCGAAGGTGAGCAGTTCTTC. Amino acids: CASRAGTIEGEQFF.

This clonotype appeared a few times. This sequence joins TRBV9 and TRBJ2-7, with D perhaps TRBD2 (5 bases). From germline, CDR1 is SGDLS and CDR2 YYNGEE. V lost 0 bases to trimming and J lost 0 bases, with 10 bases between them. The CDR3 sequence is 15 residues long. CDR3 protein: CASSVGGWDSYEQYF. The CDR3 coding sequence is TGTGCCAGCAGCGTAGGAGGGTGGGACTCCTACGAGCAGTACTTC.

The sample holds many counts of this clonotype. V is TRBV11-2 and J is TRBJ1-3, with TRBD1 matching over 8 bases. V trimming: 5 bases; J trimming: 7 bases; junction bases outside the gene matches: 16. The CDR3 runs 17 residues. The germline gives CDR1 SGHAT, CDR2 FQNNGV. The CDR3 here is CASSRSQQGVSGNTIYF. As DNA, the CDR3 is TGTGCCAGCAGCCGCTCCCAACAGGGGGTTAGTGGTAACACCATATATTTT.

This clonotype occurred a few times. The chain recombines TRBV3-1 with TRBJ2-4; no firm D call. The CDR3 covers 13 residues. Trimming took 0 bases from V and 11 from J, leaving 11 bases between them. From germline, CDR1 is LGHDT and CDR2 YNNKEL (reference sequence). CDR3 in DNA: TGTGCCAGCAGCCAAGATCGCGACTTGGTTCAGTACTTC. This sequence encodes CASSQDRDLVQYF. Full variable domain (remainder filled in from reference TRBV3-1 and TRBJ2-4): DTAVSQTPKYLVTQMGNDKSIKCEQNLGHDTMYWYKQDSKKFLKIMFSYNNKELIINETVPNRFSPKSPDKAHLNLHINSLELGDSAVYFCASSQDRDLVQYFGAGTRLSVL.

The CDR3 nucleotides are TGTGCCAGCAGCCAGGGTATCTACGAGCAGTACTTC. Translation: CASSQGIYEQYF. The chain combines TRBV7-9 with TRBJ2-7; possible D gene TRBD1, 5 bases. The germline CDR1 and CDR2 sequences are SEHNR and FQNEAQ (reference sequence). V was shortened by 5 bases and J by 3 bases, with 8 bases between the two germline ends. CDR3 length equals 12 residues.

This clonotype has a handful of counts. The chain's CDR3 is CASSSSSGGVGANVLTF. The CDR3 region has the DNA TGTGCCAGCAGTTCGAGCTCAGGCGGAGTTGGGGCCAACGTCCTGACTTTC. The rearrangement uses TRBV12-3 or TRBV12-4 and TRBJ2-6; no clear D gene. V was clipped by 4 bases and J by 3 bases, with 16 bases between them. The CDR3 consists of 17 residues.

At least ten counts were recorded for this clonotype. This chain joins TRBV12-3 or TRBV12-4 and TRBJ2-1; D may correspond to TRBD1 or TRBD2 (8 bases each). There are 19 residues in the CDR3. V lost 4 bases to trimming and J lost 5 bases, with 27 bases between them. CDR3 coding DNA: TGTGCCAGCAGTTCTCGGCGGACAGGGCTGTGGCGGGAGGACAATGAGCAGTTCTTC. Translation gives CASSSRRTGLWREDNEQFF.

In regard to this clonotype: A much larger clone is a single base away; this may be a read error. The CDR3 DNA follows: TGTACCAGCAGTTTAAGGGGCCACTCCTACGAGCAGTACTTC. This gives the protein CTSSLRGHSYEQYF. The V and J genes are TRBV27 and TRBJ2-7; possibly TRBD1 for D (5 bases). The CDR3 is 14 amino acids. Per the germline V gene, CDR1 is MNHEY and CDR2 is SMNVEV (reference sequence).

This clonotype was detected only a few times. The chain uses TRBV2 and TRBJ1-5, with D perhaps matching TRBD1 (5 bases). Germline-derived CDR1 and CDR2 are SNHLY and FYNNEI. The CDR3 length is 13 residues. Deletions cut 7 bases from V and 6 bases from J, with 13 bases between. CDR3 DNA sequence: TGTGCCAGCAATGGGGGGTATGGTCAGCCCCAGCATTTT. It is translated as CASNGGYGQPQHF.

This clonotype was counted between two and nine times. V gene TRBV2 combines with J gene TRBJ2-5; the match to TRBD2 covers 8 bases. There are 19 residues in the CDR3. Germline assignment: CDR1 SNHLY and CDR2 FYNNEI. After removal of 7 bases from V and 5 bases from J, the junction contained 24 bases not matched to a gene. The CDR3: CASTTGGRDGGVKLETQYF. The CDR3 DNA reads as TGTGCCAGCACCACGGGGGGCAGGGACGGGGGGGTGAAATTGGAGACCCAGTACTTC. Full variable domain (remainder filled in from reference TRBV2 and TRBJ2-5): EPEVTQTPSHQVTQMGQEVILRCVPISNHLYFYWYRQILGQKVEFLVSFYNNEISEKSEIFDDQFSVERPDGSNFTLKIRSTKLEDSAMYFCASTTGGRDGGVKLETQYFGPGTRLLVL.

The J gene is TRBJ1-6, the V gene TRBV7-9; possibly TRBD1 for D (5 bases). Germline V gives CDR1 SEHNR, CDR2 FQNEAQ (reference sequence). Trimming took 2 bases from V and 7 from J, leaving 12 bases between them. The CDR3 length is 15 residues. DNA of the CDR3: TGTGCCAGCAGCTTATATGGGGGGGAGAATTCACCCCTCCACTTT. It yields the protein CASSLYGGENSPLHF.

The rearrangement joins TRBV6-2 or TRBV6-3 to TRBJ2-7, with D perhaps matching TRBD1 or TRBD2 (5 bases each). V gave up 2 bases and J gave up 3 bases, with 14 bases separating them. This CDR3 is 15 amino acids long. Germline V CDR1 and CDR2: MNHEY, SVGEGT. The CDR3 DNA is TGTGCCAGCAGTTACGGGGGAGTAATCATCTACGAGCAGTACTTC. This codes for CASSYGGVIIYEQYF.

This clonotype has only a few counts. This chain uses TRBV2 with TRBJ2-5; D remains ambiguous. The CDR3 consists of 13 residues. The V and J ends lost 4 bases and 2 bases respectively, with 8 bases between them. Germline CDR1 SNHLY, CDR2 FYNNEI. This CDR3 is CASSVDQQETQYF. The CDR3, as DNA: TGTGCCAGCAGTGTGGATCAGCAAGAGACCCAGTACTTC. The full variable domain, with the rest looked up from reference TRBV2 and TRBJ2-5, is EPEVTQTPSHQVTQMGQEVILRCVPISNHLYFYWYRQILGQKVEFLVSFYNNEISEKSEIFDDQFSVERPDGSNFTLKIRSTKLEDSAMYFCASSVDQQETQYFGPGTRLLVL.

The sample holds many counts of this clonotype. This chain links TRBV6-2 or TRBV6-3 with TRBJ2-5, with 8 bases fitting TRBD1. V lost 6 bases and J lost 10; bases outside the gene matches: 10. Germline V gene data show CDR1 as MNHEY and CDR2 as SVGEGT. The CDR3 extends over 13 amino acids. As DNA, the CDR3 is TGTGCCAGCAGCTCAACCGACAGGGGAGTCCAGTACTTC. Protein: CASSSTDRGVQYF.

This chain's CDR3 is CASSPTYLVITDTQYF. The DNA for the CDR3 is TGTGCCAGCAGCCCAACCTATTTGGTGATCACAGATACGCAGTATTTT. The rearrangement joins TRBV7-2 to TRBJ2-3; unclear D gene. This CDR3 region has 16 residues. The V and J ends lost 5 bases and 2 bases respectively, with 17 bases between them. Germline V gene lookup returns CDR1 SGHTA and CDR2 FQGNSA.

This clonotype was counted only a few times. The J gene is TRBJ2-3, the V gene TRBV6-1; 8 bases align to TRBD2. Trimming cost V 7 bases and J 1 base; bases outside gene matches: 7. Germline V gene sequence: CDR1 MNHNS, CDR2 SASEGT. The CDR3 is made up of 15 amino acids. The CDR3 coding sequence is TGTGCCAGCACCGCGGGGGGATTACGCACAGATACGCAGTATTTT. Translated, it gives CASTAGGLRTDTQYF.

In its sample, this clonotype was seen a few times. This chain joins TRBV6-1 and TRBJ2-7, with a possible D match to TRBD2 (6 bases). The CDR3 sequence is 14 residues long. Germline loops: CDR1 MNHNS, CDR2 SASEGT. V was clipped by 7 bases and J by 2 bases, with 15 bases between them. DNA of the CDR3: TGTGCCAGCAAGGGCCGGGGGAGTGCCTACGAGCAGTACTTC. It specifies CASKGRGSAYEQYF.